Presented here are 12 T cell receptor beta chains from one specimen sequenced in a study of human T cells and chemical hapten exposure. TCRdb re-called the RACE reads through MiXCR, storing one row per CDR3 protein. The sample gives 150,000 to 200,000 distinct CDR3 sequences, roughly 15% of which show up once; about 1.7% is in the top ten. The time point is: patch test 1, 2 weeks after DPC sensitization. Treatment noted: therapeutic diphenylcyclopropenone sensitization with weekly scalp DPC. This material consisted of whole blood, taken in connection with sensitization to the hapten diphenylcyclopropenone (DPC). These receptors came from a woman in her 30s with alopecia areata. Some clones in this sample may be carry-over from other donors' samples.

On this clonotype: Here the CDR3 omits its conserved ending phenylalanine or tryptophan, so a read error is the likely source. This sequence joins TRBV29-1 and TRBJ2-3; tentatively, D is TRBD2 (5 bases). The ends were cut back, 5 bases at V and 2 bases at J, with 11 bases in the middle. CDR1 and CDR2 from the germline V gene are SQVTM and ANQGSEA. The CDR3 sequence is 13 residues long. The CDR3 DNA sequence: TGCAGCGTTCGGCGGGCTCTCACAGATACGCAGTATTCT. Amino acid sequence: CSVRRALTDTQYS.

This clonotype has just a few counts. The chain carries TRBV7-2 and TRBJ2-7; D may be TRBD1 or TRBD2 (5 bases each). The CDR3 consists of 14 residues. V lost 4 bases to trimming and J lost 6 bases, with 16 bases between them. CDR1 is SGHTA and CDR2 is FQGNSA in the germline V gene. In DNA form, the CDR3 reads TGTGCCAGCAGCTGGGGCTTCGGGGTCCCCGAGCAGTACTTC. Translated: CASSWGFGVPEQYF.

This clonotype was recorded at least ten times. The V and J genes are TRBV3-1 and TRBJ2-1; maybe TRBD2 (5 bases). Trimming took off 3 bases at V and 4 bases at J, with 10 bases between the two ends. CDR3 length equals 14 residues. Germline V gives CDR1 LGHDT, CDR2 YNNKEL (reference sequence). DNA for the CDR3: TGTGCCAGCAGCCACGCGGGTGCATACAATGAGCAGTTCTTC. It specifies CASSHAGAYNEQFF.

There are a few counts of this clonotype. V and J are TRBV7-9 and TRBJ2-2, with D perhaps given as TRBD1 or TRBD2 (5 bases each). V lost 2 bases, J lost 4 bases, and 8 bases lay in between. The CDR3 contains 14 residues. Looked up from germline, CDR1 is SEHNR and CDR2 is FQNEAQ (reference sequence). The CDR3 reads CASSLSGPTGELFF. The CDR3 DNA reads TGTGCCAGCAGCTTATCGGGGCCCACCGGGGAGCTGTTTTTT.

For this clonotype: Compared with germline, one end of the junction differs, possibly owing to a read error. The genes are TRBV7-9 and TRBJ1-1, with TRBD1 matching 11 bases. This CDR3 region has 17 residues. CDR1 and CDR2 (germline): SEHNR, FQNEAQ (reference sequence). The CDR3 region is CASSLGTGGSVNTEAFF. For the CDR3, the DNA is TGTGCCAGCAGCTTAGGGACAGGGGGCAGTGTGAATACTGAAGCTTTCTTT.

This chain connects TRBV7-2 to TRBJ1-1; D remains unclear. The CDR3 has 14 amino acids. With 0 bases removed from V and 6 bases from J, the gap between germline ends came to 11 bases. The germline V gene encodes CDR1 SGHTA and CDR2 FQGNSA. CDR3 nucleotides: TGTGCCAGCAGCTTAGCGATAGGTCGCGCTGAAGCTTTCTTT. As protein: CASSLAIGRAEAFF.

This sequence joins TRBV6-5 and TRBJ2-6; possible D gene TRBD1, 6 bases. Deletions cut 5 bases from V and 0 bases from J, with 8 bases between. Germline V gene data show CDR1 as MNHEY and CDR2 as SVGAGI. This CDR3 contains 15 residues. CDR3 sequence (DNA): TGTGCCAGCAGTGACAGGTTCTCTGGGGCCAACGTCCTGACTTTC. It yields the protein CASSDRFSGANVLTF.

There are many counts of this clonotype. The chain combines TRBV28 with TRBJ2-1; no firm D call. Looked up from germline, CDR1 is MDHEN and CDR2 is SYDVKM. Trimming removed 5 bases at V and 2 bases at J, with 13 bases between. The CDR3 runs 15 residues. The CDR3 region has the DNA TGTGCCAGCAGTCAGAATAAGGGTACCTACAATGAGCAGTTCTTC. Protein: CASSQNKGTYNEQFF.

A few counts support this clonotype. The rearrangement links TRBV7-2 to TRBJ1-5, with D unclear. The CDR3 has 13 residues. Trimming stripped 1 base from V and 11 bases from J, with 12 bases between. Germline CDR1 and CDR2: SGHTA and FQGNSA. CDR3 residues: CASSLVWAEAQHF. In nucleotides, the CDR3 is TGTGCCAGCAGCTTAGTCTGGGCGGAAGCCCAGCATTTT. Using reference TRBV7-2 and TRBJ1-5 for the parts outside the CDR3, the full variable domain is GAGVSQSPSNKVTEKGKDVELRCDPISGHTALYWYRQSLGQGLEFLIYFQGNSAPDKSGLPSDRFSAERTGGSVSTLTIQRTQQEDSAVYLCASSLVWAEAQHFGDGTRLSIL.

This clonotype was counted between two and nine times. J is TRBJ1-1 and V is TRBV6-1; 7 nucleotides align to TRBD1. The V and J ends lost 6 bases and 0 bases, in that order; junction bases with no gene match: 4. The CDR3 length is 14 residues. Per germline, CDR1 MNHNS and CDR2 SASEGT. CDR3 region: CASSDGTVNTEAFF. The DNA of the CDR3 is TGTGCCAGCAGCGATGGGACAGTGAACACTGAAGCTTTCTTT.

In the case of this clonotype: This sequence may be a read error, since a much larger clone differs from it by one base. This sequence joins TRBV4-3 and TRBJ2-2, with D unresolved. Germline CDR1 is LGHNA and CDR2 is YSLEER. The CDR3 contains 16 residues. Trimming left V 1 base short and J 4 bases short, with 13 bases between. CDR3: CASSQASLGSTGELFF. The CDR3, as DNA: TGCGCCAGCAGCCAAGCTTCCCTTGGAAGCACCGGGGAGCTGTTTTTT.

V gene TRBV15 combines with J gene TRBJ2-1; D gene uncertain. Germline-derived CDR1 and CDR2 are LNHNV and YYDKDF (reference sequence). V lost 3 bases, J lost 0 bases, and 12 bases lay in between. The CDR3 is 16 amino acids. The DNA of the CDR3 is TGTGCCACCAGCAGGGACCCAGGTAGCTCCTACAATGAGCAGTTCTTC. This encodes CATSRDPGSSYNEQFF.